A single sample is the source of the 10 T cell receptor beta chains below, sequenced in a study of beta chain features in type 1 diabetes. The authors reverse transcribed all of the isolated RNA, so sequencing captured expressed TCRB transcripts. Some clones are missing from TCRdb's copy, which holds only in-frame ones; the method was immunoSEQ multiplex PCR. The sample lists 300,000 to 400,000 clones; around 13% were seen once. Sequenced input: naive CD4+ T cells from blood. The receptor source for this set is a man in his late teens or twenties in good health.

The table lists this clone with a few counts. The rearrangement uses TRBV5-4 and TRBJ2-2; 10 nucleotides line up with TRBD2. J gave up 3 bases and V 3 bases, and 8 bases lay outside the gene matches. CDR1 is SGHNT and CDR2 is YYREEE in the germline V gene (reference sequence). The CDR3 covers 17 residues. CDR3 nucleotides: TGTGCCAGCAGCTCGAAGACTAGCGGGCGGGACACCGGGGAGCTGTTTTTT. Amino acid sequence: CASSSKTSGRDTGELFF.

J is TRBJ1-1 and V is TRBV9; D possibly corresponds to TRBD1 (6 bases). The CDR3 consists of 15 residues. The germline gives CDR1 SGDLS, CDR2 YYNGEE. Trimming stripped 4 bases from V and 4 bases from J, with 17 bases between. For the CDR3, the DNA is TGTGCCAGCAGCCCAGGGGCGATCAGCGGCACTGAAGCTTTCTTT. Amino acids: CASSPGAISGTEAFF.

The chain couples TRBV30 to TRBJ1-2; no firm D call. The V end lost 7 bases, the J end lost 3 bases, and 12 bases lay between the germline ends. The CDR3 is made up of 12 amino acids. Germline V gene data show CDR1 as GTSNPN and CDR2 as SVGIG (reference sequence). In nucleotides, the CDR3 is TGTGCCTACCGTCAGGAGGACTATGGCTACACCTTC. This gives the protein CAYRQEDYGYTF.

This chain uses TRBV7-9 with TRBJ2-5; 9 bases agree with TRBD1. Germline-derived CDR1 and CDR2 are SEHNR and FQNEAQ (reference sequence). CDR3 size: 15 residues. J lost 7 bases, V lost 5 bases, and 11 bases had no gene match. The CDR3 loop reads CASSPQGQGLATQYF. CDR3 sequence (DNA): TGTGCCAGCAGCCCTCAGGGACAGGGTTTGGCGACCCAGTACTTC.

J is TRBJ2-7 and V is TRBV6-1; 9 nucleotides agree with TRBD2. Germline loops: CDR1 MNHNS, CDR2 SASEGT. The CDR3 has 16 amino acids. V lost 2 bases and J lost 5; bases outside the gene matches: 10. The CDR3: CASSERLAAVGDEQYF. In nucleotides, the CDR3 is TGTGCCAGCAGTGAAAGACTAGCGGCAGTGGGAGACGAGCAGTACTTC.

This clone occurred a few times. CDR3 loop: CASSREGTQYF. CDR3 in DNA: TGTGCCAGCAGCCGCGAGGGTACGCAGTATTTT. The chain employs TRBV5-8 and TRBJ2-3, with D possibly matching TRBD2 (5 bases). Trimming left V 4 bases short and J 8 bases short, with 8 bases between. Germline V gene data show CDR1 as SGHTS and CDR2 as YDEGEE. This CDR3 has 11 residues. Complete variable domain (other parts from reference TRBV5-8 and TRBJ2-3): EAGVTQSPTHLIKTRGQQATLRCSPISGHTSVYWYQQALGLGLQFLLWYDEGEERNRGNFPPRFSGRQFPNYSSELNVNALELEDSALYLCASSREGTQYFGPGTRLTVL.

This clone came up a few times. The V and J genes are TRBV5-4 and TRBJ2-1, with 11 bases aligning to TRBD1. The V segment lost 4 bases and the J segment 4 bases; nucleotides outside the gene matches: 4. The CDR3 spans 15 residues. The germline V gene encodes CDR1 SGHNT and CDR2 YYREEE (reference sequence). The CDR3: CASSKGQGGYNEQFF. The CDR3, as DNA: TGTGCCAGCAGCAAGGGACAGGGGGGATACAATGAGCAGTTCTTC.

The J gene is TRBJ2-1, the V gene TRBV18, with 7 bases matching TRBD2. Germline CDR1 and CDR2: KGHSH and LQKENI. The CDR3 sequence is 16 residues long. J lost 2 bases, V lost 3 bases, and 7 bases had no gene match. The chain's CDR3 is CASSPTTSTTYNEQFF. The CDR3 DNA reads as TGTGCCAGCTCACCCACGACTAGCACAACCTACAATGAGCAGTTCTTC.

The gene calls are TRBV7-3 and TRBJ2-7; TRBD2 matches 8 bases. After removal of 5 bases from V and 3 bases from J, the junction contained 9 bases not matched to a gene. CDR3 length: 15 amino acids. Germline V gene sequence: CDR1 SGHTA, CDR2 FQGTGA. DNA for the CDR3: TGTGCCAGCAGCCCCCGGGGGGGGGAAGTCTACGAGCAGTACTTC. It is translated as CASSPRGGEVYEQYF.

The V gene is TRBV18, the J gene TRBJ2-6; D gene uncertain. Germline assignment: CDR1 KGHSH and CDR2 LQKENI. The CDR3 is made up of 15 amino acids. V lost 0 bases and J lost 0, with 3 bases in between. The chain's CDR3 is CASSPPNSGANVLTF. The CDR3 bases are TGTGCCAGCTCACCACCCAACTCTGGGGCCAACGTCCTGACTTTC.